Given below is one TCR beta chain in context. The data originate from a study of blood T cell repertoires in COVID-19. Produced via immunoSEQ multiplex PCR; TCRdb's table is partial and in-frame only. Altogether fewer than 600,000 clones are present, about 88% being singletons, with the ten largest covering roughly 0.92%. The V and J ends lost 2 bases and 7 bases respectively, with 14 bases between them. CDR1 is MNHEY and CDR2 is SMNVEV in the germline V gene (reference sequence). This CDR3 has 14 residues. Sequencing was done on a sample of peripheral blood. This sequence was found in a man aged 18 to 35 with COVID-19, enrolled during active disease. The chain is built from TRBV27 and TRBJ2-5; unclear D gene. This chain's CDR3 is CASSLAFLAGTQYF. The DNA for the CDR3 is TGTGCCAGCAGTTTAGCTTTTTTGGCAGGGACCCAGTACTTC.